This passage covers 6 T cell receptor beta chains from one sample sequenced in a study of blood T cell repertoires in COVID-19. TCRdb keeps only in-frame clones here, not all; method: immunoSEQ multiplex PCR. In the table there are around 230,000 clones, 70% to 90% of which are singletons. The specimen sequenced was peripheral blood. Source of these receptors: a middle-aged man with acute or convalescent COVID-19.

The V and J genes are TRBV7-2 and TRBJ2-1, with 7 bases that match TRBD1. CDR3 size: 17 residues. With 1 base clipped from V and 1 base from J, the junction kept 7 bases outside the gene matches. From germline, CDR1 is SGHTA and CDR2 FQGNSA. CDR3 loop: CASSLDRWTGSYNEQFF. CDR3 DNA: TGTGCCAGCAGCTTAGATCGTTGGACAGGTTCCTACAATGAGCAGTTCTTC. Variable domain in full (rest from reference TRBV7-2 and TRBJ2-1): GAGVSQSPSNKVTEKGKDVELRCDPISGHTALYWYRQSLGQGLEFLIYFQGNSAPDKSGLPSDRFSAERTGGSVSTLTIQRTQQEDSAVYLCASSLDRWTGSYNEQFFGPGTRLTVL.

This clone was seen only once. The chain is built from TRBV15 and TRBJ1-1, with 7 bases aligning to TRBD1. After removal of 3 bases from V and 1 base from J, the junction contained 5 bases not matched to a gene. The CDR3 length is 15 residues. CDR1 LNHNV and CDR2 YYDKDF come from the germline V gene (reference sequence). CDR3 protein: CATSSRGLRNTEAFF. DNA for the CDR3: TGTGCCACCAGCAGCAGGGGGTTGAGGAACACTGAAGCTTTCTTT.

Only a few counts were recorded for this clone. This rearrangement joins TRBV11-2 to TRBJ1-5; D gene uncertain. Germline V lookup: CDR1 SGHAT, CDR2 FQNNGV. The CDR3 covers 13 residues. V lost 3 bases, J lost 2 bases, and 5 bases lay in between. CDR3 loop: CASSFRGNQPQHF. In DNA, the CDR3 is TGTGCCAGCAGCTTCCGGGGCAATCAGCCCCAGCATTTT.

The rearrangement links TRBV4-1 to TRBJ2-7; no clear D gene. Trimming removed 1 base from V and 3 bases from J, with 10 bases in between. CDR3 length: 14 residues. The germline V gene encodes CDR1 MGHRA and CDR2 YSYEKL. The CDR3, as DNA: TGCGCCAGCAGCCAAGGGTGGAGCAGCTACGAGCAGTACTTC. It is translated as CASSQGWSSYEQYF.

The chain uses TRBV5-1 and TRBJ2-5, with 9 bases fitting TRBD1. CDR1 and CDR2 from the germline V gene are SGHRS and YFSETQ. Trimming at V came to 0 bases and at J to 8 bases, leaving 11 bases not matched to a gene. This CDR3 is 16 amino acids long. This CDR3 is CASSLARRGQGETQYF. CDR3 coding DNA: TGCGCCAGCAGCTTGGCCCGTAGGGGACAGGGTGAAACCCAGTACTTC.

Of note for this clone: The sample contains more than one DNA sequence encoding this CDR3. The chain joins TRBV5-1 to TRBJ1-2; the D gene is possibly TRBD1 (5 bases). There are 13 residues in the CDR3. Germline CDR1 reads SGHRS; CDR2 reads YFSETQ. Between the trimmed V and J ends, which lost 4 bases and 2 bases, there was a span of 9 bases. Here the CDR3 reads CASSLRANYGYTF. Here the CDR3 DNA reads TGCGCCAGCAGCCTCAGGGCGAACTATGGCTACACCTTC.